Below, 26 T cell receptor beta chains from the same sample are listed, as sequenced in a study of a mutant IDH1 vaccine in newly diagnosed glioma. The sample's time point: week 47, end of study. Doses of 300 ug of mutant IDH1 20-mer peptide were given with topical imiquimod. TCRdb's table, derived via immunoSEQ multiplex PCR, lists solely in-frame clones and lacks some. The sample lists some 50,000 clones; about 65% were seen once. These receptors lack a known antigen. The sample here was peripheral blood mononuclear cells (PBMCs), taken from a glioma patient whose treatment included an IDH1 peptide vaccine. The receptor set was obtained from a man aged 40-50 years with glioma. Some clones in this sample may be carry-over from other donors' samples.

V gene TRBV19 combines with J gene TRBJ1-2; D is uncertain. The length of the CDR3 is 11 residues. Trimming stripped 5 bases from V and 2 bases from J, with 3 bases between. Germline values: CDR1 LNHDA, CDR2 SQIVND (reference sequence). The CDR3: CASSSNYGYTF. The CDR3 bases are TGTGCCAGTAGTTCAAACTATGGCTACACCTTC.

This rearrangement joins TRBV29-1 to TRBJ1-5; tentative D call: TRBD1 (6 bases). The CDR3 loop spans 16 amino acids. The germline V gene encodes CDR1 SQVTM and CDR2 ANQGSEA. V gave up 6 bases and J gave up 3 bases, with 21 bases separating them. CDR3 sequence (DNA): TGCAGCGTACAAATCCAGGGGAGCACATCCAATCAGCCCCAGCATTTT. This sequence encodes CSVQIQGSTSNQPQHF.

The J gene is TRBJ1-3, the V gene TRBV7-6; D not certain. CDR1 SGHVS and CDR2 FNYEAQ come from the germline V gene. This CDR3 is 17 amino acids long. Trimming took off 4 bases at V and 4 bases at J, with 20 bases between the two ends. The CDR3 loop is CASSSGVSPKSGNTIYF. DNA of the CDR3: TGTGCCAGCAGCTCGGGAGTCTCACCCAAATCCGGAAACACCATATATTTT. Looking up the rest from reference TRBV7-6 and TRBJ1-3 gives the full variable domain: GAGVSQSPRYKVTKRGQDVALRCDPISGHVSLYWYRQALGQGPEFLTYFNYEAQQDKSGLPNDRFSAERPEGSISTLTIQRTEQRDSAMYRCASSSGVSPKSGNTIYFGEGSWLTVV.

The chain combines TRBV12-5 with TRBJ2-5; 7 bases fit TRBD1. Looked up from germline, CDR1 is LGHNT and CDR2 is FRNRAP. After removal of 4 bases from V and 2 bases from J, the junction contained 1 base not matched to a gene. The CDR3 extends over 13 amino acids. Written as DNA, the CDR3 is TGTGCTAGTGGTTCGGGACAGCAAGAGACCCAGTACTTC. This translates into CASGSGQQETQYF.

The chain couples TRBV29-1 to TRBJ2-1, with D perhaps matching TRBD2 (6 bases). This CDR3 contains 17 residues. Trimming left V 6 bases short and J 2 bases short, with 23 bases between. CDR1 is SQVTM and CDR2 is ANQGSEA in the germline V gene. In DNA, the CDR3 is TGCAGCGTCGTGGGTAAATCCGGAGGGATCCCCTACAATGAGCAGTTCTTC. Its translation: CSVVGKSGGIPYNEQFF.

The sample holds a few counts of this clone. This chain links TRBV18 with TRBJ1-1; D remains ambiguous. The germline V gene has CDR1 KGHSH and CDR2 LQKENI. The CDR3 is made up of 11 amino acids. Trimming removed 2 bases from V and 7 bases from J, with 5 bases in between. Here the CDR3 reads CASSPGSEAFF. For the CDR3, the DNA is TGTGCCAGCTCACCAGGCAGTGAAGCTTTCTTT.

The chain employs TRBV15 and TRBJ1-2; D is possibly TRBD1 (5 bases). This CDR3 is built from 15 residues. Germline values: CDR1 LNHNV, CDR2 YYDKDF (reference sequence). The germline V and J ends were trimmed by 1 base and 6 bases, with 15 bases remaining between them. The CDR3 protein is CATSRVRGTRDGYTF. The CDR3 coding sequence is TGTGCCACCAGCAGAGTTAGGGGAACGAGGGATGGCTACACCTTC.

This clone was recorded a few times. The V call is TRBV6-6, the J call TRBJ1-4, with D unresolved. The CDR3 loop spans 15 amino acids. CDR1 is MNHNY and CDR2 is SVGAGI in the germline V gene (reference sequence). V was shortened by 0 bases and J by 10 bases, with 15 bases between the two germline ends. Written as DNA, the CDR3 is TGTGCCAGCAGTTACTCGATGGGCAGTTCCCTAAAACTGTTTTTT. Amino acid sequence: CASSYSMGSSLKLFF.

V is TRBV2 and J is TRBJ1-1; tentative D call: TRBD1 (5 bases). This CDR3 comprises 14 residues. Germline-derived CDR1 and CDR2 are SNHLY and FYNNEI. V gave up 8 bases and J gave up 5 bases, with 18 bases separating them. The CDR3 spells CASGDRVPGTEAFF. CDR3 DNA: TGTGCCAGCGGAGATAGAGTCCCAGGGACTGAAGCTTTCTTT.

The rearrangement joins TRBV5-1 to TRBJ2-7; the D gene is possibly TRBD2 (6 bases). Trimming cost V 3 bases and J 0 bases, with 10 bases left between them. Germline V gene data show CDR1 as SGHRS and CDR2 as YFSETQ. This CDR3 region has 14 residues. CDR3 sequence (DNA): TGCGCCAGCAGCTCCCGGGGGAGCTCCTACGAGCAGTACTTC. This translates into CASSSRGSSYEQYF.

The chain has TRBV29-1 and TRBJ1-1; D uncertain. The CDR3 consists of 14 residues. Germline V gives CDR1 SQVTM, CDR2 ANQGSEA. V lost 3 bases and J lost 0, with 11 bases in between. CDR3 region: CSVDGVAMNTEAFF. The CDR3 coding sequence is TGCAGCGTTGACGGGGTGGCCATGAACACTGAAGCTTTCTTT.

The J gene is TRBJ2-7, the V gene TRBV13; TRBD1 agrees at 8 bases. With 5 bases clipped from V and 0 bases from J, the junction kept 18 bases outside the gene matches. The CDR3 spans 19 residues. Looked up from germline, CDR1 is PRHDT and CDR2 is FYEKMQ (reference sequence). CDR3 loop: CASSLTKWGQVRSSYEQYF. In DNA, the CDR3 is TGTGCCAGCAGCCTGACGAAATGGGGACAGGTCAGGAGCTCCTACGAGCAGTACTTC.

This CDR3 is CASSTRQGEGGTEAFF. The CDR3 nucleotides are TGTGCCAGCAGCACGCGACAGGGCGAAGGGGGCACTGAAGCTTTCTTT. The V and J genes are TRBV13 and TRBJ1-1; TRBD1 matches at 7 bases. The CDR3 extends over 16 amino acids. Germline assignment: CDR1 PRHDT and CDR2 FYEKMQ (reference sequence). V gave up 5 bases and J gave up 4 bases; unmatched junction bases: 13.

V usage is TRBV6-1 and J usage is TRBJ1-6; 8 nucleotides agree with TRBD1. CDR1 is MNHNS and CDR2 is SASEGT in the germline V gene. The CDR3 runs 15 residues. V gave up 7 bases and J gave up 2 bases; unmatched junction bases: 4. In nucleotides, the CDR3 is TGTGCCAGCAATTTGGACAGGGCCTATAATTCACCCCTCCACTTT. It is translated as CASNLDRAYNSPLHF.

This rearrangement joins TRBV6-1 to TRBJ1-3; no firm D call. This CDR3 comprises 15 residues. The germline V gene encodes CDR1 MNHNS and CDR2 SASEGT. The ends were cut back, 2 bases at V and 0 bases at J, with 8 bases in the middle. The CDR3 sequence is CASSELWSSGNTIYF. In nucleotides, the CDR3 is TGTGCCAGCAGTGAACTGTGGTCCTCTGGAAACACCATATATTTT.

V gene TRBV15 combines with J gene TRBJ1-1; the D gene is possibly TRBD1 (5 bases). Deletions cut 0 bases from V and 2 bases from J, with 13 bases between. Germline-derived CDR1 and CDR2 are LNHNV and YYDKDF (reference sequence). The length of the CDR3 is 16 residues. The CDR3 sequence is CATSREIDSHNTEAFF. The CDR3 coding sequence is TGTGCCACCAGCAGAGAAATCGACAGTCACAACACTGAAGCTTTCTTT. Filled out from reference TRBV15 and TRBJ1-1, the complete variable domain reads DAMVIQNPRYQVTQFGKPVTLSCSQTLNHNVMYWYQQKSSQAPKLLFHYYDKDFNNEADTPDNFQSRRPNTSFCFLDIRSPGLGDTAMYLCATSREIDSHNTEAFFGQGTRLTVV.

The chain links TRBV5-1 to TRBJ1-3; D is ambiguous. Germline CDR1 reads SGHRS; CDR2 reads YFSETQ. This CDR3 is built from 14 residues. V dropped 3 bases and J dropped 4 bases, with 11 bases sitting between them. The CDR3 DNA reads as TGCGCCAGCAGCTCTTCCGACGGGGGAAACACCATATATTTT. Its protein product is CASSSSDGGNTIYF.

The V gene is TRBV15, the J gene TRBJ2-7; 7 bases are shared with TRBD1. The CDR3 has 16 amino acids. Germline V gene data show CDR1 as LNHNV and CDR2 as YYDKDF (reference sequence). V lost 0 bases to trimming and J lost 4 bases; unmatched junction nucleotides: 9. Here the CDR3 reads CATSRDRGGSRYEQYF. CDR3 bases: TGTGCCACCAGCAGAGATAGAGGGGGCTCTCGATACGAGCAGTACTTC.

There are a few counts of this clone. The chain joins TRBV2 to TRBJ1-2; D is possibly TRBD1 (5 bases). V was cut by 7 bases and J by 0 bases, with 12 bases left in between. The CDR3 runs 14 residues. In germline, CDR1 is SNHLY, CDR2 FYNNEI. This CDR3 reads CASTLTEANYGYTF. DNA for the CDR3: TGTGCCAGCACCTTGACAGAAGCTAACTATGGCTACACCTTC.

This clone was recorded a few times. V gene TRBV15 combines with J gene TRBJ2-2; maybe TRBD1 (5 bases). The V end was cut by 1 base, the J end by 5 bases, with 8 bases between. CDR3 length: 14 residues. Germline values: CDR1 LNHNV, CDR2 YYDKDF (reference sequence). CDR3: CATSRGQGTGELFF. Written as DNA, the CDR3 is TGTGCCACCAGCAGAGGTCAGGGAACCGGGGAGCTGTTTTTT.

This clone was observed a few times. The chain carries TRBV6-6 and TRBJ1-1, with 7 bases that match TRBD1. This CDR3 comprises 13 residues. With V trimmed by 4 bases and J by 4 bases, 3 bases remained unmatched. Germline V gene data show CDR1 as MNHNY and CDR2 as SVGAGI (reference sequence). The CDR3 region is CASSSQGGTEAFF. For the CDR3, the DNA is TGTGCCAGCAGTTCTCAGGGGGGCACTGAAGCTTTCTTT.

The rearrangement links TRBV21-1 to TRBJ1-1; no DNA check was done on the table's D call, TRBD1. TRBV21-1 is flagged as a pseudogene. The CDR3 runs 11 residues. The CDR3 DNA reads as TGTGCCAGCAGCAAAGACAGGGGGATAATGTTT. Encoded protein: CASSKDRGIMF.

DNA for the CDR3: TGTGCCAGCCGGGACAGGAGAGTTTCTAGCACAGATACGCAGTATTTT. Translated: CASRDRRVSSTDTQYF. V gene TRBV2 combines with J gene TRBJ2-3, with 8 bases aligning to TRBD1. With V trimmed by 8 bases and J by 0 bases, 10 bases remained unmatched. Per the germline V gene, CDR1 is SNHLY and CDR2 is FYNNEI. There are 16 residues in the CDR3.

The chain is built from TRBV15 and TRBJ2-4, with D tentatively TRBD1 or TRBD2 (5 bases each). The germline CDR1 and CDR2 sequences are LNHNV and YYDKDF (reference sequence). With 1 base removed from V and 1 base from J, the gap between germline ends came to 11 bases. CDR3 length: 16 residues. The CDR3 region has the DNA TGTGCCACCAGCAGAGGAGGGGTAGGCGCCAAAAACATTCAGTACTTC. Protein: CATSRGGVGAKNIQYF. Full variable domain (outside the CDR3, taken from reference TRBV15 and TRBJ2-4): DAMVIQNPRYQVTQFGKPVTLSCSQTLNHNVMYWYQQKSSQAPKLLFHYYDKDFNNEADTPDNFQSRRPNTSFCFLDIRSPGLGDTAMYLCATSRGGVGAKNIQYFGAGTRLSVL.

A few counts support this clone. The CDR3 sequence: CASSQAPGATNEKLFF. The CDR3 coding sequence is TGTGCCAGCAGCCAAGCTCCGGGGGCAACTAATGAAAAACTGTTTTTT. The rearrangement links TRBV4-2 to TRBJ1-4; D may be TRBD1 (5 bases). Germline CDR1 LGHNA, CDR2 YNFKEQ. V was shortened by 1 base and J by 0 bases, with 9 bases between the two germline ends. This CDR3 has 16 residues.

The rearrangement joins TRBV6-1 to TRBJ2-3; maybe TRBD2 (6 bases). The germline V and J ends were trimmed by 6 bases and 4 bases, with 17 bases remaining between them. In germline, CDR1 is MNHNS, CDR2 SASEGT. CDR3 length: 15 amino acids. The CDR3 DNA is TGTGCCAGCAGCCCCAGGAGGGGCTTCGCAGATACGCAGTATTTT. It translates to CASSPRRGFADTQYF.